This T cell receptor beta chain was identified in a study of cytomegalovirus exposure and HLA in healthy donors (dated by TCRdb to 2017 to 2019). About the investigation overall: In an earlier analysis of approximately 500 of the donors, 276 Gb of sequence data and 117 million unique TCR beta sequences from 150 million to 200 million T cells were reported. A handful of DR-DQ haplotypes were handled as single units for association and clustering because linkage in the cohort was strong. An earlier analysis of roughly 580 of the donors used high-throughput TCR beta sequencing to judge whether each TCR beta V gene segment behaved as functional or pseudogenic. Typing coverage varied by locus: roughly 629-640 donors for A, B, C, DRB1 and DQB1; roughly 500 for DQA1; about 570 for DPA1; about 450 for DPB1. The study combined high-throughput TCR immunosequencing, statistical association of individual TCRs with disease status, and machine learning to predict cytomegalovirus infection status. Rather than drawing on any new phenotypic data, the later analysis identified candidate immune exposures from TCR beta sequences and the way those sequences occurred across donors. The genetic ancestry cluster associated with self-reported Caucasian donors included 81% of the roughly 400 genotyped donors. Besides the first cohort of approximately 670 subjects, a separate validation cohort made up of roughly 120 different subjects was used. Roughly 300 gigabases of sequencing data and around 85 million unique TCR sequences made up an early release that covered fewer than 650 HLA-typed donors. The study profiled the T cell repertoires of approximately 700 subjects by immunosequencing and related them to cytomegalovirus serostatus. HLA typing covered class I and class II loci at four-digit resolution. Donor age, sex, ethnicity and CMV serostatus were collected together with the repertoire data. The study aimed to test whether cataloging public T cell receptors could reveal signatures of past pathogen exposure. Among 398 genotyped donors of the cohort, an average of approximately 230,000 unique TCR beta nucleotide sequences were sequenced per donor, roughly a sixth of them non-productive. In a later genetic analysis, genome-wide SNP genotypes for 398 of the 666 donors were used, and that subset was treated as a discovery cohort. All discovery cohort repertoires had been generated using a single sequencing platform. To study patterns of TCR occurrence, a later analysis re-analyzed previously published TCR beta repertoires from 666 donors and added high-resolution HLA genotyping. Here is what the overall study found, with its caveats: Most CMV-associated TCR beta chains appeared to be HLA-restricted in a later analysis, and the HLA associations seemed to be driven largely by CMV exposure. Seventeen rarely observed V segments, including chromosome 9 orphons, were excluded from the earlier analysis of approximately 600 of the donors because counts were too low. Most TCR sequences were observed very rarely across donors, whereas some public TCRs were present in many individuals. According to the authors, the approach could potentially be generalized to other disease states and immunological phenotypes. In vitro tests confirmed that a few of the cytomegalovirus-associated TCR beta chains recognize cytomegalovirus antigens. A further reported finding was that TCR beta sequences accurately predicted the HLA-A and HLA-B alleles for most subjects in the first cohort. In both the original and validation cohorts, the classifier was reported to diagnose cytomegalovirus status with high specificity and sensitivity. CMV serostatus was the only immune exposure information available for the cohort. In an earlier analysis of approximately 590 of the donors, most TCR beta V segments appeared in productive rearrangements about 90% or about 30% of the time, broadly matching IMGT annotations. The presence/absence analyses assumed that sequencing depth was roughly uniform across donors, and that assumption may not be true. V-gene and J-gene trimming of TCR beta chains was associated with a missense DCLRE1C variant in a later genetic analysis, and the association was replicated in an independent cohort. The study gave a list of 150 to 200 TCR beta chains associated with cytomegalovirus. The sequencing pipeline was judged likely to have produced a cluster of highly shared sequence variants as a technical artifact. When HLA alleles, especially DR and DQ, strongly co-occurred, TCR associations were difficult to assign to individual alleles. This cohort had only TCR beta chains sequenced, and the lack of alpha or paired-chain data limited which features could be detected. In a later analysis, around 17,000 TCR beta sequences were associated with specific HLA alleles at a false discovery rate of 0.05. In a later analysis, TCR association rates were found to vary across HLA loci, with the most associated TCRs seen for DRB1 alleles and the fewest for HLA-C alleles. Correlated functional status among segregating V segments might reflect linkage disequilibrium, but an unknown experimental factor could not be ruled out. Compared with the 666-donor mean, donors in an Asian-associated ancestry cluster had fewer N-insertions in productive TCRs, according to a later genetic analysis. A later analysis found that HLA-associated TCR beta chains were more clonally expanded and had lower generation probabilities than equally common non-associated chains. The 87-base-pair reads could not distinguish some IMGT-functional V segments, including TRBV6-2 and TRBV6-3, so those segments were excluded. HLA typing was unavailable for some donors at each locus, so association tests used only the typed subset. A later analysis reported that several top co-occurrence clusters appeared linked to parvovirus B19, influenza, CMV and Epstein-Barr virus.

This clone was seen only once. Its antigen remains undetermined. Base qualities are not recorded, but no much larger clone differs from it by a single base. To prepare the library, the immunoSEQ multiplex PCR assay was applied. For the multiplex PCR, a mixture combining 60 forward primers for TCR Vbeta segments and 13 reverse primers for TCR Jbeta segments was used. A multiplex PCR assay on genomic DNA amplified the CDR3 region of rearranged TCR beta genes. Amplified TCR beta libraries were sequenced as 87-base-pair reads on the Illumina HiSeq System. As for the original processing: Across the roughly 600 repertoires, a later analysis counted roughly 77 million unique TCR beta chains, approximately 12 million of which were shared by at least two donors. Raw reads were error-corrected and collapsed into unique sequences with a nearest-neighbor algorithm that merged closely related sequences to remove PCR and sequencing errors. CDR3 sequences were aligned to IMGT reference sequences to assign V, D and J gene segments. For a sequence to be retained, at least a six-nucleotide match to both a V gene segment and a J gene segment was required. A rearrangement was called productive if the CDR3 had no stop codons and remained in frame with V and J, and every other rearrangement was called non-productive. Following IMGT convention, CDR3 was defined as the stretch from the second conserved V-encoded cysteine to the conserved J-encoded phenylalanine. The earlier analysis of 587 of the donors excluded sequences that lacked an unambiguous match to a single V gene segment. In an earlier analysis of 587 of the donors, a V segment was called functional when productive rearrangements were above 56.7%, and segregating when the standard deviation between donors exceeded 5%. A statistical classification framework was built for diagnosing cytomegalovirus status from the catalog of TCR beta chain sequences. V and J gene assignment, in a later analysis, came from comparing TCR nucleotide sequences with IMGT/GENE-DB human TR gene sequences. The TCRdist pipeline was used in a later analysis to assign CDR3 sequences and most-parsimonious VDJ recombination scenarios. In a later analysis, each TCR beta chain was defined by its CDR3 amino acid sequence together with its V-gene family, and reads lacking a unique V-gene family were excluded. As a way to deal with suspected cross-contamination and a sequencing artifact, a later analysis dropped hundreds of nucleotide sequences that were highly shared and had low generation probability. For each public chain, a later analysis derived a clonal expansion index from normalized ranks of inferred template counts within each repertoire. In a later analysis, generation probabilities were computed using a VDJ recombination model fitted to out-of-frame rearrangements, and the results were checked against IGoR. In a later analysis, hypergeometric tests were used to score TCR-TCR, TCR-HLA and TCR-CMV co-occurrence, with a repertoire-size bias correction applied to TCR pairs. False discovery rates were estimated in a later analysis by permuting HLA or CMV assignments 20 times. In a later analysis, co-occurring TCRs were grouped using DBSCAN, and TCRdist sequence similarity was added for clustering within HLA-allele-positive subsets. Co-occurrence clustering excluded repertoires with fewer than 30,000 or more than 120,000 public chains, plus five with anomalous nucleotide sharing. Sourced from immuneACCESS, this table was stored by TCRdb with only in-frame sequences that have V and J called. A share of the clones is absent; for the studies checked, an unresolved V gene accounts for under half, and the remainder has no known explanation. V and J calls and clone size come straight from that table; D and trimming were deduced from the DNA. Recorded for this sample are 180,000 or so clones; about 86% of them occurred a single time. The top ten clones comprise 0.25% to 0.4% of the sample.

The cohort was made up of roughly 670 healthy bone marrow donors. At the time of sampling, all cohort members were nominally healthy, though unrecorded immune exposures were likely present. The donor was CMV seronegative and was included in the group of several hundred seronegative cohort members. Each donor provided a peripheral blood sample, and peripheral blood mononuclear cells were used for TCR beta sequencing. The Qiagen DNeasy Blood Extraction Kit was used to extract genomic DNA from the blood cell samples. CDR1 and CDR2, looked up from the germline V gene, are KGHSH and LQKENI. V is shortened by 3 bases, J by 0 bases, and the region joining them spans 9 bases. Counted from cysteine to phenylalanine, this CDR3 has 14 amino acids. The CDR3 DNA has 42 bases and is translated from base 1.

The material sequenced was PBMCs. The sequence joins TRBV18 to TRBJ2-7; the D gene is perhaps TRBD1, from 5 matching bases. This clonotype was sampled from a woman in her twenties or thirties in good health and CMV-seronegative. The nucleotides read TGTGCCAGCTCACCCCCGACAGACTCCTACGAGCAGTACTTC. This is translated as CASSPPTDSYEQYF.